The 15 T cell receptor beta chains reported below all come from one sample, sequenced in a study of breast tumors, draining lymph nodes, adjacent tissues. Using its own MiXCR run on the multiplex PCR reads, TCRdb lists one record per CDR3 protein. The table includes fewer than 250,000 distinct CDR3 sequences, 32% detected once. The lymph nodes were axillary draining lymph nodes from breast cancer patients. Sample: axillary lymph node tissue. Every receptor here comes from a female donor with breast cancer. Some clones in this sample may be carry-over from other donors' samples.

This clonotype was recorded at least ten times. The gene calls are TRBV6-1 and TRBJ2-3; D unclear. Germline lookup yields CDR1 MNHNS and CDR2 SASEGT. The CDR3 is made up of 16 amino acids. With 4 bases removed from V and 1 base from J, the gap between germline ends came to 15 bases. CDR3 residues: CASSGSYGWGTDTQYF. In nucleotides, the CDR3 is TGTGCCAGCAGTGGATCTTACGGGTGGGGCACAGATACGCAGTATTTT.

The V call is TRBV20-1, the J call TRBJ2-5; D perhaps matches TRBD2 (5 bases). The CDR3 is 16 amino acids. Germline V gene sequence: CDR1 DFQATT, CDR2 SNEGSKA (reference sequence). V was trimmed by 3 bases and J by 5 bases, leaving 22 bases between them. The CDR3 sequence: CSASILRRRGRETQYF. CDR3 nucleotides: TGCAGTGCTAGTATACTACGACGGCGAGGGCGGGAGACCCAGTACTTC.

This clonotype was picked up one time. Likely a read error: the CDR3 ends without its conserved phenylalanine or tryptophan. V gene TRBV19 combines with J gene TRBJ1-3, with 8 bases that match TRBD1. Germline V gene sequence: CDR1 LNHDA, CDR2 SQIVND (reference sequence). This CDR3 has 16 amino acids. The ends lost 3 bases at V and 0 bases at J; junction bases unmatched: 4. In nucleotides, the CDR3 is TGTGCCAGTAGTATCTGGACAGGGACCTCTGGAAACACCATATATTCT. It translates to CASSIWTGTSGNTIYS.

This clonotype was picked up many times. This chain connects TRBV10-3 to TRBJ2-3; TRBD2 aligns across 13 bases. This CDR3 has 17 amino acids. J gave up 2 bases and V 7 bases, and 9 bases lay outside the gene matches. Per germline, CDR1 ENHRY and CDR2 SYGVKD. The CDR3, as DNA: TGTGCCATCACTCGGACTAGCGGGAGAAGCCCCACAGATACGCAGTATTTT. Translating it yields CAITRTSGRSPTDTQYF.

This clonotype was recorded many times. The gene calls are TRBV10-3 and TRBJ1-2, with 7 nucleotides matching TRBD1. The germline gives CDR1 ENHRY, CDR2 SYGVKD. V trimming: 7 bases; J trimming: 2 bases; junction bases outside the gene matches: 4. CDR3 size: 13 residues. Here the CDR3 DNA reads TGTGCCATCAATGGACAGGAGAACTATGGCTACACCTTC. Translated, it gives CAINGQENYGYTF.

This clonotype was observed at least ten times. The chain uses TRBV25-1 and TRBJ2-7; D gene unclear. CDR1 is MGHDK and CDR2 is SYGVNS in the germline V gene. V gave up 7 bases and J gave up 2 bases, with 6 bases separating them. This CDR3 is built from 11 residues. CDR3 in amino acids: CASTDAYEQYF. Written as DNA, the CDR3 is TGTGCCAGCACGGATGCCTACGAGCAGTACTTC.

The sample holds a few counts of this clonotype. A junction boundary mismatches the germline segment, possibly from a read error. The V gene is TRBV6-2 or TRBV6-3, the J gene TRBJ2-7, with 7 bases lining up with TRBD2. This CDR3 has 16 residues. Germline values: CDR1 MNHEY, CDR2 SVGEGT. Here the CDR3 reads CASSHSGSGVSYEQYF. CDR3 bases: TGTGCCAGCAGTCACTCGGGGAGCGGGGTCTCCTACGAGCAGTACTTC.

The sample holds a few counts of this clonotype. The chain has TRBV30 and TRBJ2-1, with 9 bases lining up with TRBD2. Per the germline V gene, CDR1 is GTSNPN and CDR2 is SVGIG (reference sequence). The CDR3 runs to 16 residues. The junction had 8 bases not matched to a gene; V was cut back by 5 bases and J by 0 bases. The CDR3 protein is CAWGFSGRSSYNEQFF. CDR3 DNA sequence: TGTGCCTGGGGGTTTAGCGGGAGAAGCTCCTACAATGAGCAGTTCTTC.

This clonotype was detected only once. This rearrangement joins TRBV13 to TRBJ1-4; D unresolved. Germline V CDR1 and CDR2: PRHDT, FYEKMQ (reference sequence). V gave up 0 bases and J gave up 7 bases, with 12 bases separating them. The CDR3 extends over 15 amino acids. CDR3 nucleotides: TGTGCCAGCAGCTTAGGGACTAGCGGGGTTGAAAAACTGTTTTTT. Protein: CASSLGTSGVEKLFF.

Remarks on this clonotype: This may come from a read error, since a much larger clone is one base off. The genes are TRBV6-4 and TRBJ1-5; tentatively, D is TRBD1 (6 bases). CDR3 length: 15 amino acids. CDR1 is MRHNA, CDR2 SNTAGT, per germline. The CDR3 DNA follows: TGTGCCAGCAGTCACTCAGCAGGGGCCGGGCAGCCCCAGCATTTT. Residues: CASSHSAGAGQPQHF.

The chain employs TRBV3-1 and TRBJ1-2, with 7 bases matching TRBD1. CDR1 and CDR2 from the germline V gene are LGHDT and YNNKEL (reference sequence). The CDR3 extends over 15 amino acids. Trimming took 3 bases from V and 6 from J; bases not matched to a gene: 10. This CDR3 reads CASSQYTGAADGYTF. CDR3 in DNA: TGTGCCAGCAGCCAGTACACAGGGGCGGCGGATGGCTACACCTTC.

CDR3 DNA sequence: TGCAGTGCTACGGGGACAGAAGTATATACGCAGTATTTT. It encodes CSATGTEVYTQYF. The V call is TRBV20-1, the J call TRBJ2-3; 7 nucleotides match TRBD1. The CDR3 loop spans 13 amino acids. CDR1 and CDR2 (germline): DFQATT, SNEGSKA (reference sequence). After removal of 4 bases from V and 7 bases from J, the junction contained 8 bases not matched to a gene.

This chain links TRBV2 with TRBJ1-5; D perhaps matches TRBD1 (5 bases). The CDR3 loop spans 15 amino acids. The V gene lost 6 bases and the J gene lost 1 base, with 13 bases spanning the gap. Germline CDR1 is SNHLY and CDR2 is FYNNEI. CDR3 amino acids: CASSVGDGSNQPQHF. Here the CDR3 DNA reads TGTGCCAGCAGCGTTGGGGACGGGAGCAATCAGCCCCAGCATTTT.

This sequence joins TRBV6-5 and TRBJ2-1, with D possibly TRBD2 on 6 matching bases. Germline loops: CDR1 MNHEY, CDR2 SVGAGI. V lost 7 bases and J 3 bases, leaving 16 bases between the germline ends. The length of the CDR3 is 15 residues. CDR3 amino acids: CASTLGGRGYNEQFF. Here the CDR3 DNA reads TGTGCCAGCACCCTGGGGGGTCGAGGCTACAATGAGCAGTTCTTC.

In this sample, this clonotype turned up a few times. A read error may account for a junction end that differs from germline. The chain recombines TRBV6-2 or TRBV6-3 with TRBJ1-5; maybe TRBD1 (6 bases). The CDR3 is 15 amino acids. Germline CDR1 and CDR2: MNHEY and SVGEGT. In DNA form, the CDR3 reads TGTGCCAGCAGTCACTCGAGTAGGGGGAGTCAGCCCCAGCATTTT. It is translated as CASSHSSRGSQPQHF.